This TCR beta chain was observed in a study of OX40 agonist ivuxolimab in advanced cancers. With respect to the entire study: Ivuxolimab was an agonistic, fully human IgG2 monoclonal antibody directed against OX40 (CD134), a costimulatory receptor. Intravenous ivuxolimab was administered to patients every 2 weeks at six dose levels: 0.01, 0.1, 0.3, 1.5, 3 and 10 mg/kg. Of the roughly 52 dose-escalation patients, hepatocellular carcinoma was present in about 20, melanoma in around 15, renal cell carcinoma in 9 and head and neck cancer in 9. In the dose-escalation cohort, 82.7% of patients were male, and the mean age was roughly 60 years with a range of about 20 to 80. Patients were allowed to have had prior anti-PD-1, anti-PD-L1 or anti-CTLA-4 therapy, and 40% to 45% of the dose-escalation patients had previously received checkpoint inhibitors. Three dose-escalation patients achieved partial responses, one with hepatocellular carcinoma and two with cutaneous melanoma. The purpose of peripheral TCRbeta sequencing was to test whether ivuxolimab changed TCR sequence diversity and led to clonal T-cell expansion. The monotherapy dose-escalation portion (N ≈ 55 patients) of the phase I ivuxolimab trial is reported in the paper.

Details on this clone: The target of this receptor is not known. Qualities for individual bases were not recorded, and no much larger clone is one base off.

Patients with a history of autoimmune disease or receiving systemic immunosuppression were excluded from the trial. Peripheral blood for TCR sequencing was collected from all dose cohorts at baseline, on cycle 4 day 1, and on cycle 7 day 1. The samples were taken from a phase I, first-in-human, multicenter, open-label dose-escalation trial of ivuxolimab. Adults with locally advanced or metastatic head and neck squamous cell, hepatocellular, melanoma or renal cell carcinoma were enrolled in the trial. Before TCR sequencing, CD4+ T cells and CD8+ T cells from peripheral blood were sorted into separate populations. V loses 6 bases, J loses 3 bases, and the germline ends lie 14 bases apart. As encoded in the germline V gene, CDR1 is MDHEN while CDR2 is SYDVKM. From its cysteine to its phenylalanine, the CDR3 spans 15 amino acids. Only the CDR3 region is kept as DNA, spanning 45 bases read in frame from base 1.

The study at large found these results: Low levels of normalized T-cell clonal expansion were also seen in some nonresponding patients. After ivuxolimab, expanded clones were on average more numerous among CD8+ T cells than among CD4+ T cells. Partial responders in the 0.1-3.0 mg/kg groups had among the lowest normalized peripheral clonal expansion, especially among CD8+ T cells. The antigen specificity of the clonally expanded peripheral T cells was not determined. At doses of 0.1 to 3.0 mg/kg, clonal expansion of both CD4+ and CD8+ blood T cells was observed from baseline to week 6.

For sequencing of the TCRbeta CDR3 region, genomic DNA was extracted from the sorted cells. TCRbeta CDR3 regions were sequenced using the immunoSEQ Assay. TCRdb re-hosts the immuneACCESS table, in-frame sequences only. Its copies lack some clones; in the studies checked, an unresolved V gene accounts for under half of them, and the cause for the rest is not known. This sample is represented by 65,000 to 95,000 clones; 70% to 90% of them were singletons. The top ten hold roughly 0.44% of the sample. The rearrangement combines TRBV28 with TRBJ2-2; tentative D gene TRBD1, with 6 bases matching. The receptor comes from an adult with an advanced solid tumor such as melanoma, head and neck, liver or kidney cancer. This specimen consisted of CD4+ or CD8+ T cells sorted from blood, obtained in a trial of the OX40 agonist ivuxolimab. The DNA reads as follows: TGTGCCAGCAGCCCCGGACAGAAATACACCGGGGAGCTGTTTTTT. Its protein reads: CASSPGQKYTGELFF.